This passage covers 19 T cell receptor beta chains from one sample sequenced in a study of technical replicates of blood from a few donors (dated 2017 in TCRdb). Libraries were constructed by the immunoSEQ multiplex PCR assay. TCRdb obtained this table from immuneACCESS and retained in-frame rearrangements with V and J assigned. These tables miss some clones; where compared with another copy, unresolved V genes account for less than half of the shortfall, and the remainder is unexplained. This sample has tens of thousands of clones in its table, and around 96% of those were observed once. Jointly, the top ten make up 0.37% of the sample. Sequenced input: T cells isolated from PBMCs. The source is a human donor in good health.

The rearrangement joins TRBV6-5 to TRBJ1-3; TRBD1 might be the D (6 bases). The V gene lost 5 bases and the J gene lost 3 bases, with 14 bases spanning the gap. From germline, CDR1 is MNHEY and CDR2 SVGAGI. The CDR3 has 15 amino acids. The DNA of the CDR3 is TGTGCCAGCAGTCCCCCCCCCAGGGGTGGAAACACCATATATTTT. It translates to CASSPPPRGGNTIYF.

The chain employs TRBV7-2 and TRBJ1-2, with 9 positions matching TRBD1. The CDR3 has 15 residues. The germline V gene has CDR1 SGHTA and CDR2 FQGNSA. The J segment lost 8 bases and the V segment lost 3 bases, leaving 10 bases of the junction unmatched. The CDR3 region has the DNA TGTGCCAGCAGCTTCGGTCCCGGGACAGGGCGAGGCTACACCTTC. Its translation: CASSFGPGTGRGYTF.

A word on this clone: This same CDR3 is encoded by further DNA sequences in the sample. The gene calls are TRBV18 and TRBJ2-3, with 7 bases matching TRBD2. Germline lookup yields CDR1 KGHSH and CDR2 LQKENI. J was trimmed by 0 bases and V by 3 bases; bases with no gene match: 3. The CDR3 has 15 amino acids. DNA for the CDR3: TGTGCCAGCTCACCCTTAGCGGGTAGCACAGATACGCAGTATTTT. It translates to CASSPLAGSTDTQYF.

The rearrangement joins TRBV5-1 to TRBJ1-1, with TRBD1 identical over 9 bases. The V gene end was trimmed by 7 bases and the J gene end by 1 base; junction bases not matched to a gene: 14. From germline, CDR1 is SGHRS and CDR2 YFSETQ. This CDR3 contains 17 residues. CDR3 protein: CASRPIGKQGANTEAFF. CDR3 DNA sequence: TGCGCCAGCCGACCTATTGGGAAACAGGGGGCGAACACTGAAGCTTTCTTT.

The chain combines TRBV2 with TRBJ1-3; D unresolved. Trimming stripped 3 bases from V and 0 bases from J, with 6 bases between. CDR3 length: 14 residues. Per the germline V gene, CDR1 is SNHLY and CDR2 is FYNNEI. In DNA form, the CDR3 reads TGTGCCAGCAGTGATTTAATCTCTGGAAACACCATATATTTT. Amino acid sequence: CASSDLISGNTIYF.

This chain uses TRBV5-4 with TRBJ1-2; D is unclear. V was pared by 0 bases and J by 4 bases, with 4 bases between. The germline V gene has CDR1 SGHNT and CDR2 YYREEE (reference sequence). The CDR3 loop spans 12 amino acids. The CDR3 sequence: CASSLESYGYTF. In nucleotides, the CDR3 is TGTGCCAGCAGCTTGGAGAGCTATGGCTACACCTTC.

The CDR3 DNA sequence: TGTGCCAGCAGCTTCTCTATAGCGGGAGAGACCCACGAGCAGTACTTC. Its protein is CASSFSIAGETHEQYF. This chain uses TRBV7-9 with TRBJ2-7; 9 bases are a match to TRBD2. The CDR3 is 16 residues long. The trim removed 3 bases at V and 5 bases at J, leaving 11 bases unmatched. Germline V lookup: CDR1 SEHNR, CDR2 FQNEAQ (reference sequence).

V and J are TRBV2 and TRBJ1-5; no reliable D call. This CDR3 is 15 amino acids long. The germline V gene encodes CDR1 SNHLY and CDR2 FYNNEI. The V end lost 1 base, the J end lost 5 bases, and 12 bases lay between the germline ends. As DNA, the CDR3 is TGTGCCAGCAGTGAAGGAGGGTTGAGGTATCAGCCCCAGCATTTT. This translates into CASSEGGLRYQPQHF.

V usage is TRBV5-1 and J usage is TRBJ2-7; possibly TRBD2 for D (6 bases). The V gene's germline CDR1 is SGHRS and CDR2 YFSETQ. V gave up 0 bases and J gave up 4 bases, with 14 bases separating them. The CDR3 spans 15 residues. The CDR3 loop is CASSLDASVSYEQYF. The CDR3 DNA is TGCGCCAGCAGCTTGGATGCTAGCGTGTCATACGAGCAGTACTTC.

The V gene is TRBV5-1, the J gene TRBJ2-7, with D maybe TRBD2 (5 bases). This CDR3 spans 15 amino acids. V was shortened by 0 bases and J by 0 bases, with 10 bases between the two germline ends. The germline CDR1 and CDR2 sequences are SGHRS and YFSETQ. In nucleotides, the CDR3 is TGCGCCAGCAGCTTGGGCGGGCTAAGCTCCTACGAGCAGTACTTC. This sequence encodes CASSLGGLSSYEQYF.

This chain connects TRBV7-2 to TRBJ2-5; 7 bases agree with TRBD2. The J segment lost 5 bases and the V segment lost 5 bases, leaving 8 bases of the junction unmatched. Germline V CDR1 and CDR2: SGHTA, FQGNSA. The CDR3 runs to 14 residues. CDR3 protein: CASSPSREGETQYF. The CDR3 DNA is TGTGCCAGCAGCCCGAGCAGGGAGGGGGAGACCCAGTACTTC.

The CDR3 region has the DNA TGTGCCAGCAGCCCAAGGAGCTCGGTTACGCAGTATTTT. Translating gives CASSPRSSVTQYF. This sequence joins TRBV5-5 and TRBJ2-3; D is unclear. This CDR3 comprises 13 residues. The V and J ends lost 4 bases and 8 bases respectively, with 14 bases between them. Germline CDR1 SGHKS, CDR2 YYEKEE (reference sequence).

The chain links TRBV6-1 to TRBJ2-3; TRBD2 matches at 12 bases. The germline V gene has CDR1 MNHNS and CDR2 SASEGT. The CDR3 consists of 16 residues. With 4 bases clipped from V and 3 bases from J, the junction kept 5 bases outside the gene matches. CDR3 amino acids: CASSATSGSRTDTQYF. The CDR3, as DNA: TGTGCCAGCAGTGCGACTAGCGGGAGTCGGACAGATACGCAGTATTTT.

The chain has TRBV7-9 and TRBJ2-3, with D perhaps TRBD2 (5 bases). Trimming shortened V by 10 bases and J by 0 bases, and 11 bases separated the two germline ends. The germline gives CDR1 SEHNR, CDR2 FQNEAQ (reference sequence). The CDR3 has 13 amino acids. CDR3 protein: CATDQRSTDTQYF. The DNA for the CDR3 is TGTGCCACCGATCAGCGGAGCACAGATACGCAGTATTTT.

This CDR3 reads CASSSTPPGQSTYNEQFF. The CDR3 DNA reads TGCGCCAGCAGCTCCACCCCACCGGGACAGAGCACCTACAATGAGCAGTTCTTC. The rearrangement joins TRBV5-1 to TRBJ2-1, with TRBD1 matching over 7 bases. The germline V gene encodes CDR1 SGHRS and CDR2 YFSETQ. This CDR3 has 18 residues. V dropped 3 bases and J dropped 2; count of bases not matched to a gene: 14.

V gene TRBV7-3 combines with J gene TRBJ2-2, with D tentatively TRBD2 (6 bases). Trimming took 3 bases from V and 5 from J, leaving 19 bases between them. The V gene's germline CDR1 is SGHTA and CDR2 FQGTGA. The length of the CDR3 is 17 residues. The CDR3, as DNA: TGTGCCAGCAGCTTGAGTCCGAGCGGGCTAGTTACCGGGGAGCTGTTTTTT. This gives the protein CASSLSPSGLVTGELFF.

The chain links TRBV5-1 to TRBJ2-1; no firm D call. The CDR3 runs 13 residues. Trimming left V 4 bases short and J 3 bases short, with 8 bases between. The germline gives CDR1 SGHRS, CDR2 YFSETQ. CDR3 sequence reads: CASSPNGYNEQFF. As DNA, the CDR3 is TGCGCCAGCAGCCCCAACGGCTACAATGAGCAGTTCTTC.

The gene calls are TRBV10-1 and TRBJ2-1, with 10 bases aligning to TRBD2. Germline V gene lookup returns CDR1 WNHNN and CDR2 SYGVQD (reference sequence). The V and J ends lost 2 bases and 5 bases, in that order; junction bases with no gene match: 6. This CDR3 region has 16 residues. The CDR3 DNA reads TGCGCCAGCAGTGAGCTTTCTAGCGGGAGTAACAATGAGCAGTTCTTC. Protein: CASSELSSGSNNEQFF.

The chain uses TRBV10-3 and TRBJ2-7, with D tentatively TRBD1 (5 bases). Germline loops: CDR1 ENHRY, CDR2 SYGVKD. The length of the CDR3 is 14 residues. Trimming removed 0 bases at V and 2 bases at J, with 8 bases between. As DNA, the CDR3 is TGTGCCATCAGTGAGTCAGGGGCCACCTACGAGCAGTACTTC. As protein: CAISESGATYEQYF.